A selection of T cell receptor beta chains follows, all from one sample in a study of T cell repertoires in cytomegalovirus infection. One entry per CDR3 protein results from TCRdb running MiXCR on the reads. This sample has around 85,000 distinct CDR3 sequences, with approximately 45% found just once. Antigens for these TCRs are unknown. Sequenced material: CD8+ T cells from cultured PBMCs, taken from culture after CMV antigen stimulation. These receptors came from a human donor in good health (CMV status not recorded). Some clones in this sample may be carry-over from other donors' samples. Each CDR3 is given without its conserved first and last residue. The order of the fields is J gene, V gene, CDR3 protein.

j_gene: TRBJ2-7
v_gene: TRBV7-6
CDR3aa: ASSRPSYEQY

j_gene: TRBJ2-3
v_gene: TRBV7-2
CDR3aa: ASSLLATSTDTQY

j_gene: TRBJ2-6
v_gene: TRBV6-2/TRBV6-3
CDR3aa: ASSYSWTSSSGANVLT

j_gene: TRBJ2-1
v_gene: TRBV7-2
CDR3aa: ASSLRGLGEQF

j_gene: TRBJ2-1
v_gene: TRBV24-1
CDR3aa: ATFGTSGPAPNEQF

j_gene: TRBJ2-7
v_gene: TRBV7-6
CDR3aa: ASSPWDRVDEQY

j_gene: TRBJ1-4
v_gene: TRBV28
CDR3aa: ASTRLQGTNEKLF

j_gene: TRBJ1-5
v_gene: TRBV20-1
CDR3aa: SARVGVGTNDQPQH

j_gene: TRBJ1-1
v_gene: TRBV7-3
CDR3aa: ASSLGANTEAF

j_gene: TRBJ1-2
v_gene: TRBV6-4
CDR3aa: ASSRFGTKDGYT

j_gene: TRBJ2-2
v_gene: TRBV12-3/TRBV12-4
CDR3aa: ASRTSTGELF

j_gene: TRBJ1-6
v_gene: TRBV27
CDR3aa: ASSSGWIGNSPLH

j_gene: TRBJ2-3
v_gene: TRBV7-8
CDR3aa: ASNLDRATSTDTQY

j_gene: TRBJ2-3
v_gene: TRBV11-2
CDR3aa: ASSRTQGSTDTQY

j_gene: TRBJ2-2
v_gene: TRBV19
CDR3aa: ASSGTGNTGELF

j_gene: TRBJ1-5
v_gene: TRBV6-6
CDR3aa: ASSPRTGHQPQH

j_gene: TRBJ2-2
v_gene: TRBV6-1
CDR3aa: ASSELGGSLGAGELF

j_gene: TRBJ2-2
v_gene: TRBV12-3/TRBV12-4
CDR3aa: ASRCYRDGNTGELF

j_gene: TRBJ2-5
v_gene: TRBV7-2
CDR3aa: ASSLGGTGTVSETQY

j_gene: TRBJ2-6
v_gene: TRBV28
CDR3aa: ASSLDELSGANVLT

j_gene: TRBJ1-5
v_gene: TRBV27
CDR3aa: ASRQGLQPQH

j_gene: TRBJ2-1
v_gene: TRBV19
CDR3aa: ASSIRGDSYNEQF

j_gene: TRBJ1-5
v_gene: TRBV28
CDR3aa: ASSRTINQPQH

j_gene: TRBJ2-1
v_gene: TRBV5-1
CDR3aa: ASSLVAAYNEQF

j_gene: TRBJ2-1
v_gene: TRBV12-3/TRBV12-4
CDR3aa: ASIPGQGYNEQF

j_gene: TRBJ2-6
v_gene: TRBV2
CDR3aa: ASTKDGSGANVLT

j_gene: TRBJ2-3
v_gene: TRBV5-1
CDR3aa: ASSLGAASTDTQY

j_gene: TRBJ2-4
v_gene: TRBV6-1
CDR3aa: ASSEEGTGIRYIQY

j_gene: TRBJ2-3
v_gene: TRBV5-6
CDR3aa: ASSSSKGAGTDTQY

j_gene: TRBJ1-5
v_gene: TRBV6-1
CDR3aa: ASSPVVRGGNQPQH

j_gene: TRBJ2-1
v_gene: TRBV4-1
CDR3aa: ASSQEVPQSSYNEQF

j_gene: TRBJ1-5
v_gene: TRBV28
CDR3aa: ASITGVVQPQH

j_gene: TRBJ1-1
v_gene: TRBV6-5
CDR3aa: ASSTPGSLNTEAF

j_gene: TRBJ2-3
v_gene: TRBV2
CDR3aa: ASAYLAGTDTQY

j_gene: TRBJ2-2
v_gene: TRBV4-1
CDR3aa: ASSQDGGANTGELF

j_gene: TRBJ1-5
v_gene: TRBV6-5
CDR3aa: ASSMGEKDHPQH

j_gene: TRBJ1-1
v_gene: TRBV7-2
CDR3aa: ASSRGALDTEAF

j_gene: TRBJ1-5
v_gene: TRBV19
CDR3aa: ASWDRGGSNQPQH

j_gene: TRBJ2-5
v_gene: TRBV28
CDR3aa: ASSFPGLAGGGETQY

j_gene: TRBJ1-1
v_gene: TRBV27
CDR3aa: ASSSWTENTEAF

j_gene: TRBJ1-4
v_gene: TRBV11-2
CDR3aa: ASSYGDRAPNEKLF

j_gene: TRBJ1-2
v_gene: TRBV7-8
CDR3aa: ASSLASVARNYGYT

j_gene: TRBJ2-3
v_gene: TRBV6-6
CDR3aa: ASSHTLAGLTDTQY

j_gene: TRBJ1-5
v_gene: TRBV19
CDR3aa: ASSMEDRVNSNQPQH

j_gene: TRBJ1-5
v_gene: TRBV4-1
CDR3aa: ASSHQTGTGQPQH

j_gene: TRBJ1-2
v_gene: TRBV12-3/TRBV12-4
CDR3aa: ASSSPGTRGYT

j_gene: TRBJ2-7
v_gene: TRBV27
CDR3aa: ASSRSAGGYEQY

j_gene: TRBJ1-2
v_gene: TRBV7-9
CDR3aa: ASSPPGQGHRYGYT

j_gene: TRBJ1-2
v_gene: TRBV6-5
CDR3aa: ASSYSLGARGYT

j_gene: TRBJ2-1
v_gene: TRBV14
CDR3aa: ASSQGKAGVYNEQF

j_gene: TRBJ1-4
v_gene: TRBV7-6
CDR3aa: ASSETLSRAEKLF